Sequencing of this TCR beta chain was carried out in a study of OX40 agonist ivuxolimab in advanced cancers. The overall study: Ivuxolimab, an antibody that agonizes OX40 (CD134), was administered to the patients. Dose-escalation patients suffered from hepatocellular carcinoma, melanoma, renal cell or head and neck cancer.

Study observations and caveats: Certain nonresponders likewise exhibited a low normalized T-cell clonal expansion. CD8+ T cells averaged more expanded clones than CD4+.

This clone was picked up a small number of times. Its antigen is unknown. Assay used: immunoSEQ multiplex PCR; TCRdb lists only in-frame clones, some missing. The sample lists about 47,000 clones, 88% occurring once. Germline CDR1 reads MNHEY; CDR2 reads SMNVEV (reference sequence). This CDR3 is 12 amino acids long. Deletions cut 8 bases from V and 0 bases from J, with 5 bases between. The sample here was CD4+ or CD8+ T cells sorted from blood, taken in a trial of the OX40 agonist ivuxolimab. This chain connects TRBV27 to TRBJ2-1; D is uncertain. This clonotype was sampled from an adult with an advanced solid tumor such as melanoma, head and neck, liver or kidney cancer. The CDR3 reads CASALSYNEQFF. CDR3 sequence (DNA): TGTGCCAGCGCTCTCTCCTACAATGAGCAGTTCTTC.